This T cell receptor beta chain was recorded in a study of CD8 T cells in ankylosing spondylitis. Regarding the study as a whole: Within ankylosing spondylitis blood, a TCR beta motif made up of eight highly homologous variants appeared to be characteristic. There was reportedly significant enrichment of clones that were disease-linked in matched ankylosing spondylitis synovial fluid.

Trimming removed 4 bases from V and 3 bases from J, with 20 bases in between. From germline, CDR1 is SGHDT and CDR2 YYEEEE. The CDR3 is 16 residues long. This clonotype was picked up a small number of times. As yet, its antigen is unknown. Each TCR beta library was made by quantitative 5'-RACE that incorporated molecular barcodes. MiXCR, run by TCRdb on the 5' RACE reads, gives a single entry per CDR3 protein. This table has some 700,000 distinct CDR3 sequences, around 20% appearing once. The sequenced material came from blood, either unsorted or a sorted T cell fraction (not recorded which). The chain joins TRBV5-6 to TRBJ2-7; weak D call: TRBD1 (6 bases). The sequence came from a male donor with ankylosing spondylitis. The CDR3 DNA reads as TGTGCCAGCAGCGTGGGCCCGACAGGCCATGACTACGAGCAGTACTTC. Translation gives CASSVGPTGHDYEQYF.